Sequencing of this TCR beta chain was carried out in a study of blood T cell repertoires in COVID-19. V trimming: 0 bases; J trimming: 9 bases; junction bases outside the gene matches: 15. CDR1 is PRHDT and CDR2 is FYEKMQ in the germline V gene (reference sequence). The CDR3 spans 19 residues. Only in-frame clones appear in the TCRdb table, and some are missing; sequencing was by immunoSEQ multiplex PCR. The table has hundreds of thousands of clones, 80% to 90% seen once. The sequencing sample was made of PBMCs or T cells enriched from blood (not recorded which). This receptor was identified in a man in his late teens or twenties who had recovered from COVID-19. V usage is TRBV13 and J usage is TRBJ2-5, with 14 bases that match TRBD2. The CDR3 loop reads CASSLGRGLAGAPKRAQYF. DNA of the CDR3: TGTGCCAGCAGCTTAGGCCGGGGACTAGCGGGGGCCCCTAAAAGGGCCCAGTACTTC.